This is a list of T cell receptor beta chains from one sample in a study of cytomegalovirus exposure and HLA in healthy donors. Only in-frame clones appear in the TCRdb table, and some are missing; sequencing was by immunoSEQ multiplex PCR. The sample consists of about 170,000 clones, roughly 80% of them appearing once. Material for sequencing was PBMCs. Receptors were obtained from a woman aged 18-29 years in good health and CMV-seronegative. The CDR3 runs from the conserved cysteine through the conserved F or W. The D gene is left open where the match is weak. Size is omitted from some rows. Given values are once, few, many or a class for expanded clones.

clone_size	v_call	d_call	j_call	cdr3_aa	cdr3_nt
-	TRBV6-5	TRBD2	TRBJ2-7	CASSQQRGTYEQYF	TGTGCCAGCAGTCAGCAGCGGGGCACCTACGAGCAGTACTTC
once	TRBV5-1	TRBD2	TRBJ2-2	CASSFSPAGGRSGELFF	TGCGCCAGCAGCTTTTCTCCAGCGGGAGGACGGAGCGGGGAGCTGTTTTTT
-	TRBV15	TRBD1	TRBJ1-1	CATSRTTGPTEAFF	TGTGCCACCAGCAGAACGACAGGGCCCACTGAAGCTTTCTTT
-	TRBV9	TRBD2	TRBJ2-3	CASGPAGGGSTDTQYF	TGTGCCAGCGGCCCGGCGGGGGGAGGGAGCACAGATACGCAGTATTTT
few	TRBV4-1	TRBD1	TRBJ1-1	CASSQGRDRVNTEAFF	TGCGCCAGCAGCCAAGGTCGGGACAGGGTGAACACTGAAGCTTTCTTT
few	TRBV2	TRBD2	TRBJ2-3	CASSEAGGRTDTQYF	TGTGCCAGCAGTGAAGCGGGAGGGCGTACAGATACGCAGTATTTT
-	TRBV5-8	TRBD2	TRBJ2-7	CASSLEMRLAARSEQYF	TGTGCCAGCAGCTTGGAGATGAGACTAGCGGCCCGAAGCGAGCAGTACTTC
-	TRBV29-1	TRBD1	TRBJ2-3	CSAPGTGADTQYF	TGCAGCGCCCCCGGGACAGGGGCAGATACGCAGTATTTT
-	TRBV7-2	TRBD1	TRBJ2-1	CASSLLGGIHNEQFF	TGTGCCAGCAGCTTACTAGGGGGCATCCACAATGAGCAGTTCTTC
-	TRBV28	-	TRBJ2-7	CASSHTLGTASREQYF	TGTGCCAGCAGTCACACCCTCGGGACTGCTTCGAGAGAGCAGTACTTC
-	TRBV6-5	TRBD1	TRBJ2-7	CAIQRTGEAYEQYF	TGTGCCATTCAGAGGACAGGAGAAGCCTACGAGCAGTACTTC
few	TRBV27	-	TRBJ1-2	CASSASSPRVVYGYTF	TGTGCCAGCAGTGCCTCATCCCCCAGGGTGGTCTATGGCTACACCTTC
-	TRBV9	TRBD1	TRBJ2-6	CASSAGGDRGQSGANVLTF	TGTGCCAGCAGCGCCGGTGGGGACAGGGGGCAGTCTGGGGCCAACGTCCTGACTTTC
-	TRBV5-1	-	TRBJ2-7	CASSFGRSIASYEQYF	TGCGCCAGCAGCTTCGGTCGGTCTATCGCGTCCTACGAGCAGTACTTC
-	TRBV29-1	TRBD1	TRBJ2-1	CSARDSYNEQFF	TGCAGCGCCCGGGACAGCTACAATGAGCAGTTCTTC
few	TRBV5-4	-	TRBJ2-2	CASSWGVGELFF	TGTGCCAGCAGCTGGGGGGTCGGGGAGCTGTTTTTT
-	TRBV5-1	TRBD1	TRBJ2-7	CASSLVAGGGEQYF	TGCGCCAGCAGCTTGGTGGCAGGGGGCGGGGAGCAGTACTTC
-	TRBV5-1	TRBD1	TRBJ1-1	CASTQGGTGNTEAFF	TGCGCCAGCACACAGGGGGGCACCGGGAACACTGAAGCTTTCTTT
-	TRBV15	-	TRBJ1-2	CATSAWTAGNYGYTF	TGTGCCACCAGCGCATGGACAGCCGGAAACTATGGCTACACCTTC
-	TRBV10-2	TRBD1	TRBJ2-4	CASSEFTGGFSYF	TGCGCCAGCAGTGAGTTTACAGGGGGCTTTAGCTACTTC
-	TRBV2	-	TRBJ1-5	CASTNSNQPQHF	TGTGCCAGCACAAATAGCAATCAGCCCCAGCATTTT
-	TRBV10-1	-	TRBJ2-7	CASSLRGDYEQYF	TGCGCCAGCAGCCTCCGGGGTGACTACGAGCAGTACTTC
-	TRBV6-6	TRBD1	TRBJ1-2	CASRRTGGAEGGYTF	TGTGCCAGCAGACGGACAGGGGGCGCGGAGGGTGGCTACACCTTC
few	TRBV5-1	TRBD2	TRBJ2-3	CASSLAAGVGTDTQYF	TGCGCCAGCAGCTTGGCAGCGGGAGTGGGTACAGATACGCAGTATTTT
-	TRBV18	-	TRBJ2-1	CASSPTPNEQFF	TGTGCCAGCTCACCTACTCCTAATGAGCAGTTCTTC
-	TRBV4-3	-	TRBJ1-1	CASSETGNTEAFF	TGCGCCAGCAGCGAGACAGGAAACACTGAAGCTTTCTTT
few	TRBV19	TRBD1	TRBJ1-1	CASSVGQLNTEAFF	TGTGCCAGTAGTGTGGGACAGCTTAACACTGAAGCTTTCTTT
-	TRBV7-9	TRBD2	TRBJ2-1	CASSTSGGGAGEQFF	TGTGCCAGCAGCACGAGCGGGGGGGGTGCCGGTGAGCAGTTCTTC
-	TRBV5-4	-	TRBJ2-3	CASSLGAAASTDTQYF	TGTGCCAGCAGCTTGGGGGCAGCGGCCAGCACAGATACGCAGTATTTT
-	TRBV7-9	TRBD1	TRBJ2-7	CASSRPGTGHYEQYF	TGTGCCAGCAGCCGACCCGGGACAGGGCACTACGAGCAGTACTTC
-	TRBV10-3	-	TRBJ2-3	CAISEPGITDTQYF	TGTGCCATCAGTGAGCCCGGGATTACAGATACGCAGTATTTT
-	TRBV6-1	-	TRBJ2-7	CASSDADFPYEQYF	TGTGCCAGCAGTGACGCGGATTTTCCCTACGAGCAGTACTTC
-	TRBV9	-	TRBJ2-7	CASSALGGGRISEQYF	TGTGCCAGCAGCGCCCTCGGGGGCGGGAGAATATCCGAGCAGTACTTC
-	TRBV27	TRBD1	TRBJ1-5	CASSPGTVGQPQHF	TGTGCCAGCAGTCCCGGGACAGTCGGACAGCCCCAGCATTTT
-	TRBV6-6	-	TRBJ2-7	CASSLTGSGSYEQYF	TGTGCCAGCAGCCTCACGGGTAGCGGCTCCTACGAGCAGTACTTC
-	TRBV7-9	TRBD1	TRBJ2-1	CASSRDRNYNEQFF	TGTGCCAGCAGCCGGGACAGAAACTACAATGAGCAGTTCTTC
few	TRBV28	-	TRBJ1-1	CASSLMGRLITEAFF	TGTGCCAGCAGTTTAATGGGCAGACTAATCACTGAAGCTTTCTTT
-	TRBV7-9	-	TRBJ2-3	CASSSSFSFTDTQYF	TGTGCCAGCAGCTCCAGTTTCTCTTTCACAGATACGCAGTATTTT
-	TRBV7-9	-	TRBJ2-3	CSSSFRTGTSTDTQYF	TGTTCCAGCAGCTTCCGTACGGGAACTAGCACAGATACGCAGTATTTT
-	TRBV7-9	-	TRBJ1-2	CASSPHTGSSDYGYTF	TGTGCCAGCAGCCCCCATACAGGGAGCTCGGACTATGGCTACACCTTC
-	TRBV6-6	TRBD1	TRBJ2-2	CASRGQNANTGELFF	TGTGCCAGCAGGGGACAGAACGCGAACACCGGGGAGCTGTTTTTT
once	TRBV6-6	-	TRBJ1-1	CASSYTIGNTEAFF	TGTGCCAGCAGTTACACTATCGGGAACACTGAAGCTTTCTTT
once	TRBV11-1	TRBD2	TRBJ2-7	CASSRRTSAPYEQYF	TGTGCCAGCAGCAGACGGACTAGCGCACCCTACGAGCAGTACTTC
once	TRBV5-5	TRBD1	TRBJ1-3	CASSLATGGNTIYF	TGTGCCAGCAGCTTGGCTACAGGGGGGAACACCATATATTTT
-	TRBV7-9	-	TRBJ2-7	CASSVAYLDSHSYEQYF	TGTGCCAGCAGCGTAGCCTACCTGGACAGCCACTCCTACGAGCAGTACTTC
few	TRBV7-2	TRBD1	TRBJ1-5	CASSWGTGQPQHF	TGTGCCAGCAGCTGGGGGACAGGACAGCCCCAGCATTTT
-	TRBV6-5	TRBD2	TRBJ2-7	CASSPLAGGAYEQYF	TGTGCCAGCAGCCCATTAGCGGGAGGCGCCTACGAGCAGTACTTC
few	TRBV28	-	TRBJ1-3	CASSYSRPGNTIYF	TGTGCCAGCAGTTACAGTAGGCCTGGAAACACCATATATTTT
-	TRBV5-6	-	TRBJ2-1	CASSSDKTYNEQFF	TGTGCCAGCAGCTCCGACAAGACCTACAATGAGCAGTTCTTC
-	TRBV7-7	-	TRBJ2-7	CASSLSPGVRDEQYF	TGTGCTAGCAGCTTATCCCCGGGAGTTCGGGACGAGCAGTACTTC
-	TRBV29-1	-	TRBJ2-7	CSVDSSVGRGYEQYF	TGCAGCGTTGATTCAAGCGTCGGCAGGGGTTACGAGCAGTACTTC
-	TRBV5-1	TRBD2	TRBJ2-7	CASSLVLAGAYEQYF	TGCGCCAGCAGCTTGGTCCTAGCGGGAGCGTACGAGCAGTACTTC
-	TRBV10-2	-	TRBJ2-7	CASSEGAEQYF	TGCGCCAGCAGTGAGGGGGCCGAGCAGTACTTC